The rows below give T cell receptor beta chains drawn from one sample of a study of early T cells in non-severe SARS-CoV-2 infection. Using its own MiXCR run on the 5' RACE reads, TCRdb lists one record per CDR3 protein. The sample yields 80,000 to 95,000 distinct CDR3 sequences, approximately 17% seen once. The sequences come from whole blood, collected at baseline. Receptors originate from an adult who was a healthcare worker with PCR-confirmed SARS-CoV-2 infection or an uninfected control (not recorded which). Each CDR3 is given with its conserved first and last residue. The D gene is left open where the match is weak. Only part of the rows carry a size: once, few, many, or a class if the clone is expanded.

v_gene	len	j_gene	abundance	d_gene	CDR3aa	CDR3nt
TRBV5-1	15	TRBJ2-1	few	-	CASSLRWEIGAEQFF	TGCGCCAGCAGCTTGAGGTGGGAGATCGGAGCTGAGCAGTTCTTC
TRBV10-2	12	TRBJ2-7	few	-	CAGGGDPYEQYF	TGCGCCGGGGGCGGGGACCCCTACGAGCAGTACTTC
TRBV7-2	15	TRBJ1-1	-	TRBD1	CASSTLTGGSTEAFF	TGTGCCAGCAGCACCCTTACAGGGGGCAGTACTGAAGCTTTCTTT
TRBV5-6	13	TRBJ1-1	-	-	CASSLRGAHEAFF	TGTGCCAGCAGCTTGCGGGGAGCCCATGAAGCTTTCTTT
TRBV14	15	TRBJ2-7	-	-	CASSHQPGQIYEQYF	TGTGCCAGCAGCCACCAACCAGGACAGATCTACGAGCAGTACTTC
TRBV28	14	TRBJ2-7	many	TRBD2	CASSLTSGSYEQYF	TGTGCCAGCAGCCTCACTAGCGGGAGCTACGAGCAGTACTTC
TRBV12-3/TRBV12-4	17	TRBJ2-2	-	TRBD2	CASSPDPSGIRSGELFF	TGTGCCAGCAGTCCCGACCCTAGCGGGATAAGGTCCGGGGAGCTGTTTTTT
TRBV20-1	11	TRBJ2-3	few	TRBD2	CSASGGDTQYF	TGCAGTGCTAGCGGGGGGGATACGCAGTATTTT
TRBV7-8	15	TRBJ2-1	many	TRBD2	CASSLETAGVGEQFF	TGTGCCAGCAGCTTAGAAACAGCGGGAGTGGGTGAGCAGTTCTTC
TRBV12-3/TRBV12-4	15	TRBJ2-4	many	-	CASSFGRDAKNIQYF	TGTGCCAGCAGTTTCGGGCGGGACGCCAAAAACATTCAGTACTTC
TRBV19	13	TRBJ2-1	-	TRBD1	CASSPGGDRVPFF	TGTGCCAGTAGTCCAGGAGGGGACAGGGTACCGTTCTTC
TRBV4-3	13	TRBJ2-1	-	-	CASSQGGSNEQFF	TGCGCCAGCAGCCAAGGTGGCAGCAATGAGCAGTTCTTC
TRBV15	16	TRBJ1-5	-	-	CATSRGGEGSHQPQHF	TGTGCCACCAGCAGAGGGGGAGAGGGGAGCCATCAGCCCCAGCATTTT
TRBV18	15	TRBJ2-1	-	TRBD1	CASSRTGTVNNEQFF	TGTGCCAGCTCCCGCACCGGGACAGTAAACAATGAGCAGTTCTTC
TRBV2	14	TRBJ2-2	-	-	CASSVGRATGELFF	TGTGCCAGCAGTGTGGGCAGGGCAACCGGGGAGCTGTTTTTT
TRBV24-1	13	TRBJ2-5	few	-	CATSDTEEETQYF	TGTGCCACCAGTGATACAGAAGAAGAGACCCAGTACTTC
TRBV28	16	TRBJ2-1	-	-	CASITPFDGPGNEQFF	TGTGCCAGCATAACCCCGTTTGATGGGCCCGGGAATGAGCAGTTCTTC
TRBV7-2	14	TRBJ1-1	few	-	CASSLAAFGTEAFF	TGTGCCAGCAGCTTAGCGGCTTTTGGTACTGAAGCTTTCTTT
TRBV20-1	13	TRBJ2-1	many	-	CSGWGPSYNEQFF	TGCAGTGGCTGGGGTCCATCCTACAATGAGCAGTTCTTC
TRBV2	12	TRBJ2-1	few	-	CASSEASNEQFF	TGTGCCAGCAGTGAAGCTAGCAATGAGCAGTTCTTC
TRBV7-8	16	TRBJ2-7	-	-	CASSLGGADFTGEQYF	TGTGCCAGCAGCTTAGGTGGCGCGGATTTCACGGGCGAGCAGTACTTC
TRBV9	16	TRBJ2-1	many	TRBD2	CASNVPGAGGPGEQFF	TGTGCCAGTAACGTCCCGGGGGCGGGAGGGCCCGGTGAGCAGTTCTTC
TRBV3-1	12	TRBJ2-4	few	TRBD2	CASSPTSGKKYF	TGTGCCAGCAGCCCGACTAGCGGGAAAAAATACTTC
TRBV9	16	TRBJ2-5	-	-	CASSVEGRFVQETQYF	TGTGCCAGCAGCGTAGAAGGACGATTTGTTCAAGAGACCCAGTACTTC
TRBV28	13	TRBJ2-7	-	TRBD1	CAGAGTGGDEQYF	TGTGCCGGCGCCGGGACAGGGGGTGACGAGCAGTACTTC
TRBV11-2	14	TRBJ2-7	-	TRBD2	CASSFQGLADEQYF	TGTGCCAGCAGCTTTCAGGGACTAGCGGACGAGCAGTACTTC
TRBV28	14	TRBJ2-7	many	TRBD2	CASRTSGRAYEQYF	TGTGCCAGCAGGACTAGCGGGAGGGCGTACGAGCAGTACTTC
TRBV7-2	14	TRBJ2-3	few	TRBD2	CASSILAATDTQYF	TGTGCCAGCAGCATCCTAGCGGCCACAGATACGCAGTATTTT
TRBV6-2/TRBV6-3	17	TRBJ2-7	-	TRBD1	CASSHNPNRGLSYEQYF	TGTGCCAGCAGCCACAACCCGAACAGGGGGTTATCCTACGAGCAGTACTTC
TRBV28	12	TRBJ1-2	few	-	CASSLVLYGYTF	TGTGCCAGCAGTTTGGTGCTTTATGGCTACACCTTC
TRBV18	14	TRBJ1-2	-	-	CASSPQGLMEGYTF	TGTGCCAGCTCACCTCAGGGATTGATGGAAGGCTACACCTTC
TRBV20-1	16	TRBJ2-1	once	TRBD2	CSADPGTSGRYGEQFF	TGCAGTGCAGACCCCGGGACTAGCGGGAGATATGGTGAGCAGTTCTTC
TRBV10-2	13	TRBJ1-2	many	-	CASRATGIYGYTF	TGCGCCAGCAGAGCGACAGGCATCTATGGCTACACCTTC
TRBV19	15	TRBJ2-7	-	-	CASSMGRRLDYEQYF	TGTGCCAGTAGTATGGGTCGGAGACTTGATTACGAGCAGTACTTC
TRBV6-5	16	TRBJ2-4	few	-	CASSTGPEGAKNIQYF	TGTGCCAGCAGTACCGGACCTGAGGGAGCCAAAAACATTCAGTACTTC